These 30 T cell receptor beta chains came from one sample sequenced in a study of T cell repertoires in cytomegalovirus infection. In TCRdb, the reads were re-called with MiXCR into one record per CDR3 protein. The sample contains about 300,000 distinct CDR3 sequences, around 10% of which appear only once. The specimen sequenced was PBMCs. Receptor source: a human donor in good health (CMV status not recorded). Some clones in this sample may be carry-over from other donors' samples.

This clonotype was recorded many times. The V gene is TRBV7-9, the J gene TRBJ1-1; 7 positions agree with TRBD1. The CDR3 runs to 14 residues. The V and J ends lost 5 bases and 1 base, in that order; junction bases with no gene match: 4. CDR1 and CDR2 from the germline V gene are SEHNR and FQNEAQ (reference sequence). The CDR3 sequence is CASSGGQANTEAFF. CDR3 in DNA: TGTGCCAGCAGCGGCGGACAGGCGAACACTGAAGCTTTCTTT.

The sample holds many counts of this clonotype. The chain uses TRBV7-8 and TRBJ2-7, with D tentatively TRBD2 (5 bases). The germline V and J ends were trimmed by 5 bases and 5 bases, with 16 bases remaining between them. The CDR3 has 14 amino acids. CDR1 and CDR2 from the germline V gene are SGHVS and FQNEAQ. The CDR3 sequence: CASSPRRRHNEQYF. The DNA for the CDR3 is TGTGCCAGCAGCCCCCGGAGGAGACATAACGAGCAGTACTTC.

This clonotype was observed a handful of times. J is TRBJ2-3 and V is TRBV29-1; 14 positions match TRBD2. CDR3 length: 16 amino acids. Germline V gives CDR1 SQVTM, CDR2 ANQGSEA. J was trimmed by 4 bases and V by 1 base; bases with no gene match: 4. CDR3 nucleotides: TGCAGCGTTGAAGGCCCGACTAGCGGGGGGGCAGATACGCAGTATTTT. This sequence encodes CSVEGPTSGGADTQYF.

This clonotype was counted many times. The chain joins TRBV7-9 to TRBJ1-5; the D is unclear. Between the trimmed V and J ends, which lost 0 bases and 3 bases, there was a span of 6 bases. The CDR3 totals 14 residues. CDR1 and CDR2 (germline): SEHNR, FQNEAQ (reference sequence). CDR3 protein: CASSLAGSNQPQHF. The CDR3 DNA is TGTGCCAGCAGCTTAGCAGGGTCCAATCAGCCCCAGCATTTT.

Notes on this clonotype: A much larger clone differs from this one at a single base, so this may be a read error. The chain joins TRBV20-1 to TRBJ2-3; the D gene is possibly TRBD1 (6 bases). The CDR3 runs 13 residues. Germline CDR1 and CDR2: DFQATT and SNEGSKA (reference sequence). CDR3 sequence reads: CGFEEGGRDTQYF. CDR3 DNA sequence: TGCGGCTTCGAAGAAGGGGGACGGGATACGCAGTATTTT.

In this sample, this clonotype turned up a few times. This sequence joins TRBV4-3 and TRBJ2-2, with 9 bases lining up with TRBD1. V lost 4 bases, J lost 3 bases, and 6 bases stayed unmatched. There are 16 residues in the CDR3. Germline V gives CDR1 LGHNA, CDR2 YSLEER. CDR3 residues: CASSLGGQGYTGELFF. CDR3 coding DNA: TGCGCCAGCAGCCTTGGGGGACAGGGTTACACCGGGGAGCTGTTTTTT.

This clonotype appeared many times. V gene TRBV7-9 combines with J gene TRBJ2-3, with D tentatively TRBD2 (5 bases). Germline CDR1 SEHNR, CDR2 FQNEAQ (reference sequence). The CDR3 has 18 amino acids. The V end was cut by 4 bases, the J end by 3 bases, with 23 bases between. The CDR3 loop reads CASSSPPPGSAPTDTQYF. As DNA, the CDR3 is TGTGCCAGCAGCTCACCCCCGCCGGGGAGCGCCCCGACAGATACGCAGTATTTT.

The CDR3 bases are TGTGCCAGTAGTATCCACGCCAACGTTAAGACTAGCGGGGGAACCTACGAGCAGTACTTC. Its translation is CASSIHANVKTSGGTYEQYF. The V gene is TRBV19, the J gene TRBJ2-7, with 12 bases that match TRBD2. The CDR3 has 20 amino acids. The ends lost 3 bases at V and 2 bases at J; junction bases unmatched: 17. Germline CDR1 is LNHDA and CDR2 is SQIVND (reference sequence).

This clonotype appeared a few times. The V call is TRBV28, the J call TRBJ2-5; the D is unclear. CDR1 and CDR2 (germline): MDHEN, SYDVKM. Trimming stripped 4 bases from V and 3 bases from J, with 6 bases between. This CDR3 has 12 amino acids. The CDR3 spells CASSWAKETQYF. The CDR3 region has the DNA TGTGCCAGCAGTTGGGCAAAAGAGACCCAGTACTTC.

J is TRBJ1-1 and V is TRBV7-3; 7 nucleotides match TRBD1. The J segment lost 4 bases and the V segment lost 5 bases, leaving 10 bases of the junction unmatched. The CDR3 is 15 amino acids. Germline CDR1 is SGHTA and CDR2 is FQGTGA. CDR3 in amino acids: CASSPAQGMVTEAFF. The CDR3 DNA follows: TGTGCCAGCAGCCCTGCACAGGGGATGGTCACTGAAGCTTTCTTT.

This sequence joins TRBV11-2 and TRBJ2-7; 7 nucleotides match TRBD1. Germline-derived CDR1 and CDR2 are SGHAT and FQNNGV. Trimming cost V 0 bases and J 3 bases; bases outside gene matches: 8. CDR3 length: 16 residues. CDR3: CASSLEFGDSFYEQYF. DNA for the CDR3: TGTGCCAGCAGCTTAGAATTTGGGGACAGTTTCTACGAGCAGTACTTC.

This clonotype was seen many times. This sequence joins TRBV7-8 and TRBJ1-2, with D perhaps matching TRBD1 (5 bases). Trimming left V 3 bases short and J 4 bases short, with 9 bases between. The CDR3 length is 13 residues. Per the germline V gene, CDR1 is SGHVS and CDR2 is FQNEAQ. The CDR3 is CASSFKGPYGYTF. In DNA form, the CDR3 reads TGTGCCAGCAGCTTCAAGGGACCCTATGGCTACACCTTC.

This clonotype was seen many times. V gene TRBV13 combines with J gene TRBJ1-1; D possibly corresponds to TRBD1 (5 bases). CDR1 PRHDT and CDR2 FYEKMQ come from the germline V gene (reference sequence). V shed 5 bases and J shed 11 bases, with 21 bases lying between them. The CDR3 covers 14 residues. Here the CDR3 reads CASSPARRGRDAFF. The CDR3 DNA reads TGTGCCAGCAGCCCAGCCCGCCGGGGGAGGGACGCTTTCTTT.

This clonotype has a count of ten or more. This chain links TRBV27 with TRBJ2-1, with 7 bases lining up with TRBD1. The junction had 10 bases not matched to a gene; V was cut back by 3 bases and J by 8 bases. Looked up from germline, CDR1 is MNHEY and CDR2 is SMNVEV (reference sequence). This CDR3 region has 15 residues. CDR3 bases: TGTGCCAGCAGTTTCCCCCACACAGGGGTCTATGAGCAGTTCTTC. Translating it yields CASSFPHTGVYEQFF.

This clonotype was seen repeatedly, ten times or more. The rearrangement joins TRBV19 to TRBJ1-5; possible D gene TRBD1, 5 bases. Trimming removed 7 bases from V and 7 bases from J, with 17 bases in between. CDR1 LNHDA and CDR2 SQIVND come from the germline V gene (reference sequence). The length of the CDR3 is 14 residues. The CDR3 reads CASKLRGARQPQHF. The CDR3 bases are TGTGCCAGTAAACTGAGGGGCGCGAGGCAGCCCCAGCATTTT.

The CDR3, as DNA: TGTGCCAGCATGCAGGACAGGGCAGATACGCAGTATTTT. This translates into CASMQDRADTQYF. The rearrangement links TRBV7-9 to TRBJ2-3; 8 bases match TRBD1. Germline values: CDR1 SEHNR, CDR2 FQNEAQ (reference sequence). V lost 7 bases, J lost 4 bases, and 4 bases stayed unmatched. This CDR3 comprises 13 residues.

This clonotype was seen many times. The V call is TRBV28, the J call TRBJ2-1; a weak D match, TRBD2 (5 bases). The germline V and J ends were trimmed by 1 base and 9 bases, with 7 bases remaining between them. The germline V gene encodes CDR1 MDHEN and CDR2 SYDVKM. The CDR3 consists of 12 residues. This chain's CDR3 is CASSLFGSEQFF. The CDR3 DNA reads TGTGCCAGCAGTTTATTTGGGAGTGAGCAGTTCTTC.

This clonotype was detected only once. J is TRBJ1-6 and V is TRBV2; D remains unclear. Between the trimmed V and J ends, which lost 8 bases and 0 bases, there was a span of 8 bases. The germline V gene encodes CDR1 SNHLY and CDR2 FYNNEI. The CDR3 runs 14 residues. The CDR3 is CASLPSSYNSPLHF. DNA for the CDR3: TGTGCCAGCCTACCGAGCTCCTATAATTCACCCCTCCACTTT. The variable domain in full, with the rest retrieved from reference TRBV2 and TRBJ1-6, is EPEVTQTPSHQVTQMGQEVILRCVPISNHLYFYWYRQILGQKVEFLVSFYNNEISEKSEIFDDQFSVERPDGSNFTLKIRSTKLEDSAMYFCASLPSSYNSPLHFGNGTRLTVT.

This clonotype was counted a few times. The rearrangement uses TRBV5-6 and TRBJ2-2, with a tentative D call TRBD2 (6 bases). There are 14 residues in the CDR3. Per germline, CDR1 SGHDT and CDR2 YYEEEE. V was pared by 5 bases and J by 8 bases, with 16 bases between. The CDR3 coding sequence is TGTGCCAGCAGACGCGGGACTCGGACAGGGGAGCTGTTTTTT. The encoded protein is CASRRGTRTGELFF.

The table lists this clonotype with many counts. The CDR3 sequence: CASKLGRPGGAWLQETQYF. The CDR3 region has the DNA TGTGCCAGCAAACTAGGCCGGCCGGGAGGCGCCTGGCTCCAAGAGACCCAGTACTTC. The chain is built from TRBV5-6 and TRBJ2-5; 7 bases are shared with TRBD2. The CDR3 length is 19 residues. Germline CDR1 SGHDT, CDR2 YYEEEE. Trimming took 6 bases from V and 1 from J; bases not matched to a gene: 21.

The chain carries TRBV5-5 and TRBJ2-3; D may correspond to TRBD1 or TRBD2 (7 bases each). Deletions cut 4 bases from V and 3 bases from J, with 15 bases between. Germline V gives CDR1 SGHKS, CDR2 YYEKEE (reference sequence). This CDR3 contains 15 residues. In DNA form, the CDR3 reads TGTGCCAGCAGCACGACAGGGAGGGGTACAGATACGCAGTATTTT. This sequence encodes CASSTTGRGTDTQYF.

This clonotype was detected many times. V gene TRBV7-9 combines with J gene TRBJ2-3; D remains ambiguous. V lost 3 bases and J 0 bases, leaving 7 bases between the germline ends. The CDR3 sequence is 14 residues long. Germline CDR1 is SEHNR and CDR2 is FQNEAQ (reference sequence). This chain's CDR3 is CASSLGASTDTQYF. The DNA of the CDR3 is TGTGCCAGCAGCTTGGGCGCTAGCACAGATACGCAGTATTTT.

This chain uses TRBV20-1 with TRBJ2-1; a possible D gene is TRBD1 (6 bases). The CDR3 runs to 14 residues. V was cut by 5 bases and J by 6 bases, with 17 bases left in between. Germline V gene lookup returns CDR1 DFQATT and CDR2 SNEGSKA (reference sequence). CDR3 protein: CSASGGQIGNEQFF. In DNA, the CDR3 is TGCAGTGCTTCTGGGGGACAAATAGGCAATGAGCAGTTCTTC.

This clonotype was seen many times. The rearrangement joins TRBV4-1 to TRBJ2-1; D is perhaps TRBD1 or TRBD2 (7 bases each). The germline V and J ends were trimmed by 5 bases and 6 bases, with 20 bases remaining between them. The CDR3 has 16 amino acids. CDR1 MGHRA and CDR2 YSYEKL come from the germline V gene. The CDR3 loop reads CASSYYTGEGGNEQFF. DNA of the CDR3: TGCGCCAGCAGCTACTACACAGGGGAGGGAGGCAATGAGCAGTTCTTC.

V and J are TRBV18 and TRBJ2-4; D perhaps matches TRBD2 (6 bases). Germline loops: CDR1 KGHSH, CDR2 LQKENI. This CDR3 is built from 15 residues. V was trimmed by 6 bases and J by 1 base, leaving 13 bases between them. CDR3 sequence: CASSQQSGAKNIQYF. In DNA, the CDR3 is TGTGCCAGCTCCCAACAGAGCGGGGCCAAAAACATTCAGTACTTC.

This clonotype has at least ten counts. This rearrangement joins TRBV20-1 to TRBJ2-5; 10 nucleotides align to TRBD2. Trimming took 3 bases from V and 4 from J; bases not matched to a gene: 11. The CDR3 runs to 16 residues. The germline V gene has CDR1 DFQATT and CDR2 SNEGSKA (reference sequence). The CDR3 protein is CSARRASGGAGETQYF. The CDR3 DNA reads TGCAGTGCTAGGAGAGCCAGCGGGGGGGCGGGAGAGACCCAGTACTTC.

This clonotype was detected ten times or more. The chain has TRBV20-1 and TRBJ2-3; no reliable D call. Germline values: CDR1 DFQATT, CDR2 SNEGSKA (reference sequence). The V end lost 6 bases, the J end lost 5 bases, and 24 bases lay between the germline ends. The length of the CDR3 is 16 residues. The CDR3 DNA reads as TGCAGTGCAGACGGCGGAGACACAGCTTCAGGAGATACGCAGTATTTT. It is translated as CSADGGDTASGDTQYF.

This chain links TRBV10-3 with TRBJ2-3, with D perhaps TRBD1 (6 bases). V was clipped by 8 bases and J by 5 bases, with 23 bases between them. The germline gives CDR1 ENHRY, CDR2 SYGVKD. The CDR3 contains 16 residues. Here the CDR3 DNA reads TGTGCCATCCTACCGTCAGGGGCGAGTCGTGGAGATACGCAGTATTTT. Its translation: CAILPSGASRGDTQYF.

This clonotype was found many times. This chain uses TRBV29-1 with TRBJ1-2; TRBD1 might be the D (5 bases). V dropped 1 base and J dropped 0 bases, with 12 bases sitting between them. CDR3 length equals 15 residues. From germline, CDR1 is SQVTM and CDR2 ANQGSEA. This chain's CDR3 is CSVEGVRATNYGYTF. Here the CDR3 DNA reads TGCAGCGTTGAAGGGGTCAGGGCGACTAACTATGGCTACACCTTC. Complete variable domain (other parts from reference TRBV29-1 and TRBJ1-2): SAVISQKPSRDICQRGTSLTIQCQVDSQVTMMFWYRQQPGQSLTLIATANQGSEATYESGFVIDKFPISRPNLTFSTLTVSNMSPEDSSIYLCSVEGVRATNYGYTFGSGTRLTVV.

In this sample, this clonotype turned up many times. The chain is built from TRBV6-5 and TRBJ2-2; D is uncertain. The germline V gene has CDR1 MNHEY and CDR2 SVGAGI. Between the trimmed V and J ends, which lost 4 bases and 6 bases, there was a span of 6 bases. The CDR3 totals 12 residues. The CDR3 region has the DNA TGTGCCAGCAGTTCGTTTGCCGGGGAGCTGTTTTTT. Translating gives CASSSFAGELFF.